What follows is one TCR beta chain and its context. Its antigen is as yet unknown. Profiling relied on immunoSEQ multiplex PCR, and the TCRdb table lists in-frame clones only, not all of them. The sample consists of some 180,000 clones, 85% to 90% of them appearing once. The V segment lost 3 bases and the J segment 13 bases; nucleotides outside the gene matches: 11. The CDR3 totals 13 residues. Germline V gene data show CDR1 as MDHEN and CDR2 as SYDVKM. The data belong to a study of T cell responses to AZD1222 COVID-19 vaccine. Findings and caveats of the study: Only six or seven AZD1222 recipients tested seropositive at baseline.

This material consisted of peripheral blood, taken on day 0 of AZD1222 vaccination. The chain is built from TRBV28 and TRBJ1-2, with TRBD1 matching over 7 bases. The receptor was isolated from an adult in good health. The DNA for the CDR3 is TGTGCCAGCAGTTTTAATGACAGGGCCAGTAGCACCTTC. Residues: CASSFNDRASSTF.